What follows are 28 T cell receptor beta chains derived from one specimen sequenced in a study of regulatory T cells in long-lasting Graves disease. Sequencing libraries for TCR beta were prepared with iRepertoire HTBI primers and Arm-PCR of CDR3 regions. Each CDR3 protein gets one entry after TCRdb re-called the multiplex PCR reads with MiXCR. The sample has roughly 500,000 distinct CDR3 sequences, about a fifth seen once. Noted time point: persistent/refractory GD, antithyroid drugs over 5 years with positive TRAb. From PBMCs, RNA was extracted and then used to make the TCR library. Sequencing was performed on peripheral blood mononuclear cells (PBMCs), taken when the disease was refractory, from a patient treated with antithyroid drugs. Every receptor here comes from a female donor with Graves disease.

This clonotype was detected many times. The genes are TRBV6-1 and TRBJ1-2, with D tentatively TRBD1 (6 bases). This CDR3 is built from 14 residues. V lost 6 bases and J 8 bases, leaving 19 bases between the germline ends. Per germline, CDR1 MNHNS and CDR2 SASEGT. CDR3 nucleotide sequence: TGTGCCAGCAGCTCCCAGACAGGAAAAGGAGGCTACACCTTC. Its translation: CASSSQTGKGGYTF.

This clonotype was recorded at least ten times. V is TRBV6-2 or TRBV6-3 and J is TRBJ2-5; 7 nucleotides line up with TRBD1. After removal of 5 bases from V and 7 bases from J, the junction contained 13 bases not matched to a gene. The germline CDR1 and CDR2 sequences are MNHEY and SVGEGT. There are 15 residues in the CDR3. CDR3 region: CASSPRQGDDGTQYF. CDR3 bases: TGTGCCAGCAGTCCACGACAGGGTGACGACGGGACCCAGTACTTC.

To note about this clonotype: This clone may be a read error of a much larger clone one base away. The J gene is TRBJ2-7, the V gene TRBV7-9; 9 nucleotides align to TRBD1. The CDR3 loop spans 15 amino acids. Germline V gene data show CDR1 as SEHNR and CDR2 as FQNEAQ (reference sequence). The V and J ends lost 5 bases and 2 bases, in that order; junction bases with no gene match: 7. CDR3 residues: CASSNPGTGTYEQYF. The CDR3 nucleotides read TGTGCCAGCAGCAACCCCGGGACAGGGACCTACGAGCAGTACTTC.

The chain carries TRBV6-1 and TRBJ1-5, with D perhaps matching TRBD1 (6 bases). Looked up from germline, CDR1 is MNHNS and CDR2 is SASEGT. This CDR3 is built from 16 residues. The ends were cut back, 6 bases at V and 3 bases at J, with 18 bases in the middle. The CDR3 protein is CASSPRGQTHNQPQHF. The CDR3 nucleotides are TGTGCCAGCAGCCCGCGCGGACAGACTCACAATCAGCCCCAGCATTTT.

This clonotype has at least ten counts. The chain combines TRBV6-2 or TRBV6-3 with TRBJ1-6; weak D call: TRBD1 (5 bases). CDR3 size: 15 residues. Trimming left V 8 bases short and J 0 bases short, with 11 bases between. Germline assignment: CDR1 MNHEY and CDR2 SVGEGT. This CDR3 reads CASCSGSSYNSPLHF. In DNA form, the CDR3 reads TGTGCCAGCTGCTCAGGGAGCTCCTATAATTCACCCCTCCACTTT.

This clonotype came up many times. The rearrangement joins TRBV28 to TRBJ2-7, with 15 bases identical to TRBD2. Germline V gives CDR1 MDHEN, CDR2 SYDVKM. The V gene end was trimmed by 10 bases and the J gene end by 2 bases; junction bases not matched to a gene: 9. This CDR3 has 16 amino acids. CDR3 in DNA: TGTGCCACCGCTGGACTAGCGGGAGGGTACACCTACGAGCAGTACTTC. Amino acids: CATAGLAGGYTYEQYF. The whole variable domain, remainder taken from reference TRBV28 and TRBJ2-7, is DVKVTQSSRYLVKRTGEKVFLECVQDMDHENMFWYRQDPGLGLRLIYFSYDVKMKEKGDIPEGYSVSREKKERFSLILESASTNQTSMYLCATAGLAGGYTYEQYFGPGTRLTVT.

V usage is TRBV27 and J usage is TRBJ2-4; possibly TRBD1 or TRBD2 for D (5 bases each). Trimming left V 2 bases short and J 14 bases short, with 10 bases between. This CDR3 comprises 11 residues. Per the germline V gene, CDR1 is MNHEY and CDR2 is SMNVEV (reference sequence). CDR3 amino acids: CASSLRGREYF. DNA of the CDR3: TGTGCCAGCAGTTTACGGGGACGGGAGTACTTC.

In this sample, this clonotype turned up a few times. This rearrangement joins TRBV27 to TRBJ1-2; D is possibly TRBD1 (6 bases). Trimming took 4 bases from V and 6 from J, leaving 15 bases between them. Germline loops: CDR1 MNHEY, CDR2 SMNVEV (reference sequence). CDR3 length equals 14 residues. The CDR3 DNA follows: TGTGCCAGCAGTTCTGAAAGGGGGGGCGATGGCTACACCTTC. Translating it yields CASSSERGGDGYTF.

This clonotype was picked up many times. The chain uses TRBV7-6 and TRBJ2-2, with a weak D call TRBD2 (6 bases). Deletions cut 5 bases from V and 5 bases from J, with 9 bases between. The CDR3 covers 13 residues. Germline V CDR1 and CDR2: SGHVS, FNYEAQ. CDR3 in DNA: TGTGCCAGCAGCCCGACTAGGACCGGGGAGCTGTTTTTT. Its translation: CASSPTRTGELFF. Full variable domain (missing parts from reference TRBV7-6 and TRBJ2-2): GAGVSQSPRYKVTKRGQDVALRCDPISGHVSLYWYRQALGQGPEFLTYFNYEAQQDKSGLPNDRFSAERPEGSISTLTIQRTEQRDSAMYRCASSPTRTGELFFGEGSRLTVL.

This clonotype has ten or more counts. CDR3 residues: CASSDPPGQGSRNSYEQYF. The CDR3 DNA reads TGTGCCAGCAGTGACCCCCCGGGACAGGGTTCGAGGAACTCCTACGAGCAGTACTTC. The V call is TRBV7-2, the J call TRBJ2-7, with 9 bases aligning to TRBD1. V trimming: 6 bases; J trimming: 0 bases; junction bases outside the gene matches: 18. Germline V gene sequence: CDR1 SGHTA, CDR2 FQGNSA. The CDR3 consists of 19 residues.

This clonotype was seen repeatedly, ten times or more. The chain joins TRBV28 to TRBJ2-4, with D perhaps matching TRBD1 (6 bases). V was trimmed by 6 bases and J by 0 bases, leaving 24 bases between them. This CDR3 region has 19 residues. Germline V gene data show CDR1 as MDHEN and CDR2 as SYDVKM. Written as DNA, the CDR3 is TGTGCCAGCAGACCTGCTGGGGGACACAGACTACTAGCCAAAAACATTCAGTACTTC. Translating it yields CASRPAGGHRLLAKNIQYF.

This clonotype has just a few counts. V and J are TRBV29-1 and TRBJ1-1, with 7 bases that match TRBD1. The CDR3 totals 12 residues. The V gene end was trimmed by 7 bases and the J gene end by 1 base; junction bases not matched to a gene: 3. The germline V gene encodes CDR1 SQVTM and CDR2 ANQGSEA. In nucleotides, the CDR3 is TGCAGCGCGGGGACAGCGAACACTGAAGCTTTCTTT. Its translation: CSAGTANTEAFF.

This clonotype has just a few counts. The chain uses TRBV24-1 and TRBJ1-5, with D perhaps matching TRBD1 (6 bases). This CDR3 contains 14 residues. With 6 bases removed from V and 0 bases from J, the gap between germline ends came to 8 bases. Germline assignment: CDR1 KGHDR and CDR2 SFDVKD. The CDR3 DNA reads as TGTGCCACCAGTTACAGGGATAGCAATCAGCCCCAGCATTTT. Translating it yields CATSYRDSNQPQHF.

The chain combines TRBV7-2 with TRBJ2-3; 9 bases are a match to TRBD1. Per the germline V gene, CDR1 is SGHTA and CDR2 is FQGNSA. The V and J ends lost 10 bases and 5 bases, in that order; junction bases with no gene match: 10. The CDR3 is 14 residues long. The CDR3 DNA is TGTGCCATCTACTGGGACAGGGAAAAAGATACGCAGTATTTT. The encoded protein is CAIYWDREKDTQYF.

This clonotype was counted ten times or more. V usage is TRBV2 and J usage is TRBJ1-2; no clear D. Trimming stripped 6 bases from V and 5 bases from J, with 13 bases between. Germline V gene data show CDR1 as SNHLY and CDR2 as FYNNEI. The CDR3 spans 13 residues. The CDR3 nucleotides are TGTGCCAGCAGATCCAGCGCCTTTTATGGCTACACCTTC. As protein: CASRSSAFYGYTF.

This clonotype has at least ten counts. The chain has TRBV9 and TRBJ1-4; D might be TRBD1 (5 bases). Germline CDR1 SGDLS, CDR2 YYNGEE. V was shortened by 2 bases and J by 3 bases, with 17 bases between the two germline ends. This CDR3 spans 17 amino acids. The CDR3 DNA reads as TGTGCCAGCAGCGTCTCCGGGGGTAGCGTCGCTAATGAAAAACTGTTTTTT. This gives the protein CASSVSGGSVANEKLFF. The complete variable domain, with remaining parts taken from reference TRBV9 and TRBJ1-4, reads DSGVTQTPKHLITATGQRVTLRCSPRSGDLSVYWYQQSLDQGLQFLIQYYNGEERAKGNILERFSAQQFPDLHSELNLSSLELGDSALYFCASSVSGGSVANEKLFFGSGTQLSVL.

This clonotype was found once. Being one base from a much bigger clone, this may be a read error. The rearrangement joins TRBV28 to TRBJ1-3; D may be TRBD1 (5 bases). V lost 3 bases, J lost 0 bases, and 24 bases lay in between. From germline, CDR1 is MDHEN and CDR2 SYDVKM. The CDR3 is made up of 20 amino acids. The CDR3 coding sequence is TGTGCCAGCAGTTTTAACACGAAGGGACGCCACGGGAGCTCTGGAAACACCATATATTTT. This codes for CASSFNTKGRHGSSGNTIYF.

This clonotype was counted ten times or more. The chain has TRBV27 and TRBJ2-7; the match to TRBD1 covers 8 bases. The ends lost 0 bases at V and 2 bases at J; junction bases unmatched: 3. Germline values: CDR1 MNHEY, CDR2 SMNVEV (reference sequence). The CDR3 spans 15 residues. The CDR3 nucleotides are TGTGCCAGCAGTTTATCCGGGGACAGGCCCTACGAGCAGTACTTC. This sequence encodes CASSLSGDRPYEQYF.

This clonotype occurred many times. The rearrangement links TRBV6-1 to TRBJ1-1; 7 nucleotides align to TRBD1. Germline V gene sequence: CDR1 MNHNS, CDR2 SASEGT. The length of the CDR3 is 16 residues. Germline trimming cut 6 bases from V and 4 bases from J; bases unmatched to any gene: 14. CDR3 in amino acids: CASRAKGAPISTEAFF. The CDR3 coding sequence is TGTGCCAGCAGGGCGAAGGGGGCGCCGATTTCCACTGAAGCTTTCTTT.

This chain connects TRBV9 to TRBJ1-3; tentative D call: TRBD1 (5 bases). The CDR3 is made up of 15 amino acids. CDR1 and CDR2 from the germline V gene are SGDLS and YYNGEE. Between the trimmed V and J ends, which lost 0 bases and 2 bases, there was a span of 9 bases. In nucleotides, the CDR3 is TGTGCCAGCAGCGTAGAGGGGTTTACTGGAAACACCATATATTTT. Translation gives CASSVEGFTGNTIYF.

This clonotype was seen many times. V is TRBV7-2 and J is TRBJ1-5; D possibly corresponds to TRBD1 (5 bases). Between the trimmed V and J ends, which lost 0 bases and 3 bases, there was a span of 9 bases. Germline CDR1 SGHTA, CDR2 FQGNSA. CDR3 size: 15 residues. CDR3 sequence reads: CASSLAGAYNQPQHF. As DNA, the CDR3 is TGTGCCAGCAGCTTAGCTGGGGCGTACAATCAGCCCCAGCATTTT. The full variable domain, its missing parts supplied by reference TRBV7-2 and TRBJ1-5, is GAGVSQSPSNKVTEKGKDVELRCDPISGHTALYWYRQSLGQGLEFLIYFQGNSAPDKSGLPSDRFSAERTGGSVSTLTIQRTQQEDSAVYLCASSLAGAYNQPQHFGDGTRLSIL.

The CDR3: CASRMTSGSSYEQYF. CDR3 coding DNA: TGTGCCAGCAGGATGACTAGCGGGAGCTCCTACGAGCAGTACTTC. The genes are TRBV6-2 or TRBV6-3 and TRBJ2-7, with TRBD2 identical over 12 bases. The V segment lost 6 bases and the J segment 0 bases; nucleotides outside the gene matches: 3. CDR3 length: 15 amino acids. Germline V gives CDR1 MNHEY, CDR2 SVGEGT.

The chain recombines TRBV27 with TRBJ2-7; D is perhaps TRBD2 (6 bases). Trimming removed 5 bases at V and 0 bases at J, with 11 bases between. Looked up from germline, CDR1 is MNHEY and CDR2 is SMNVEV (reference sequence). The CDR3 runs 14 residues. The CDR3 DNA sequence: TGTGCCAGCAGTCCCACGACTAGCTCCTACGAGCAGTACTTC. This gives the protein CASSPTTSSYEQYF.

CDR3 bases: TGTGCCAGCACCCCTTTGGGCAATGAGCAGTTCTTC. This codes for CASTPLGNEQFF. This chain uses TRBV11-2 with TRBJ2-1; no clear D gene. There are 12 residues in the CDR3. CDR1 is SGHAT and CDR2 is FQNNGV in the germline V gene. V lost 7 bases to trimming and J lost 6 bases, with 10 bases between them.

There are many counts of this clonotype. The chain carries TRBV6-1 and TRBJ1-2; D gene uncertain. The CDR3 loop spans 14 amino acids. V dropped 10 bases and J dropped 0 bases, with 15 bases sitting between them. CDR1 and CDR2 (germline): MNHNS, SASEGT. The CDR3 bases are TGTGCCACAGAAGGGTCAGGTCCTAACTATGGCTACACCTTC. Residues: CATEGSGPNYGYTF.

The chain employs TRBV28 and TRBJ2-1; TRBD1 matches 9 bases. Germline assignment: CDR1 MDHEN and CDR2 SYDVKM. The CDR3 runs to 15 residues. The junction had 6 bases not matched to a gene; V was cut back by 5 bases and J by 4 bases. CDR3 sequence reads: CASSHSGTGYNEQFF. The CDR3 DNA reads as TGTGCCAGCAGTCATTCCGGGACAGGGTACAATGAGCAGTTCTTC.

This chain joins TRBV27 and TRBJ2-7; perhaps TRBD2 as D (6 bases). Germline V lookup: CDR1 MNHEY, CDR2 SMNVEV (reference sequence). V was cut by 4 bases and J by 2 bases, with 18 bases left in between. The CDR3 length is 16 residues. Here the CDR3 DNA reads TGTGCCAGCAGTTCCCTCAATTTCGGACTACCCTACGAGCAGTACTTC. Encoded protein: CASSSLNFGLPYEQYF.

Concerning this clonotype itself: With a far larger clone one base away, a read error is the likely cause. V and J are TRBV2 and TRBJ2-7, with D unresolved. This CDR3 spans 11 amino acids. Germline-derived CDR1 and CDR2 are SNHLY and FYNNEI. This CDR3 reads CASSDSYGQYF. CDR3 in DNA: TGTGCCAGCAGTGACTCCTACGGGCAGTACTTC.